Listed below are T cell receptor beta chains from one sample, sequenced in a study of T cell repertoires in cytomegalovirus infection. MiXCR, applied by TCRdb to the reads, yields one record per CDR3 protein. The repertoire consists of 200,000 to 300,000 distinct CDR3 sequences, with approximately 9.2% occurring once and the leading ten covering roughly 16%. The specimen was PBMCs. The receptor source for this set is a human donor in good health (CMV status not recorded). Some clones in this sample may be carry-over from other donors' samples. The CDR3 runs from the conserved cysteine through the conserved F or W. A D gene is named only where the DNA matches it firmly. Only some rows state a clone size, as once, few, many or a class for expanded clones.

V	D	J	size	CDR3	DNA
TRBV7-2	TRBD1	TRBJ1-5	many	CASSLATGGNQPQHF	TGTGCCAGCAGCTTAGCTACAGGGGGCAATCAGCCCCAGCATTTT
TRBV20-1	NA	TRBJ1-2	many	CSANGQSNNYGYTF	TGCAGTGCTAACGGACAGTCAAATAACTATGGCTACACCTTC
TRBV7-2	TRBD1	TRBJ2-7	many	CASSYSGTGFYEQYF	TGTGCCAGCAGCTATTCCGGGACAGGATTCTACGAGCAGTACTTC
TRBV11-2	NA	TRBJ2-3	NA	CASSLDLAYPTDTQYF	TGTGCCAGCAGCTTAGATCTGGCATATCCCACAGATACGCAGTATTTT
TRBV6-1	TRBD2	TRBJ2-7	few	CASKGTSGRGLYEQYF	TGTGCCAGCAAGGGGACTAGCGGGAGGGGACTCTACGAGCAGTACTTC
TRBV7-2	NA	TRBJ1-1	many	CASSLRGYSAEAFF	TGTGCCAGCAGCTTACGGGGGTATTCTGCTGAAGCTTTCTTT
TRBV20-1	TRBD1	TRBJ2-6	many	CSATGQNDGTGVVSGANVLTF	TGCAGTGCTACCGGACAAAACGACGGGACAGGGGTTGTGTCTGGGGCCAACGTCCTGACTTTC
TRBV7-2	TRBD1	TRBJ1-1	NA	CASSLGGTAEAFF	TGTGCCAGCAGCCTCGGGGGGACAGCTGAAGCTTTCTTT
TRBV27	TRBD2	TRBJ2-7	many	CASSLRGGRDRYEQYF	TGTGCCAGCAGTTTACGGGGGGGGCGGGACCGGTACGAGCAGTACTTC
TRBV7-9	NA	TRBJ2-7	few	CASSLVEGGEQYF	TGTGCCAGCAGCTTAGTGGAGGGTGGTGAGCAGTACTTC
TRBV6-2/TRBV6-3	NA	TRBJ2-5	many	CASTTRIGINQETQYF	TGTGCCAGTACAACCCGAATAGGAATAAACCAAGAGACCCAGTACTTC
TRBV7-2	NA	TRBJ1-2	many	CASRDTGYGYGYTF	TGTGCCAGCAGGGATACAGGGTACGGCTATGGCTACACCTTC
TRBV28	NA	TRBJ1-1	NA	CASINPGGRTEAFF	TGTGCCAGCATTAATCCGGGAGGGAGGACTGAAGCTTTCTTT
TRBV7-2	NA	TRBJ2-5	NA	CASSTGGFETQYF	TGTGCCAGCAGCACCGGCGGATTTGAGACCCAGTACTTC
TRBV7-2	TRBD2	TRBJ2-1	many	CASSLAAGGIHEQFF	TGTGCCAGCAGCTTAGCTGCGGGAGGGATCCATGAGCAGTTCTTC
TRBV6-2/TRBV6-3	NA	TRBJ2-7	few	CASRPGGGNYEQYF	TGTGCCAGCAGGCCAGGGGGGGGAAACTACGAGCAGTACTTC
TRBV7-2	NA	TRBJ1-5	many	CASSSYTREPQHF	TGTGCCAGCAGCTCCTATACTAGGGAGCCCCAGCATTTT
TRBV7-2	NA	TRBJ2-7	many	CASSFFSYEQYF	TGTGCCAGCAGCTTTTTCTCCTACGAGCAGTACTTC
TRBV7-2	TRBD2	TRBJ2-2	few	CASSPGTSGITGELFF	TGTGCCAGCAGCCCCGGGACTAGCGGGATCACCGGGGAGCTGTTTTTT
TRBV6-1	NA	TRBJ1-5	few	CASSEIGQPQHF	TGTGCCAGCAGTGAAATAGGTCAGCCCCAGCATTTT
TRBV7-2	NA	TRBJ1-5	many	CASSSMLGQPQHF	TGTGCCAGCAGCTCGATGCTAGGTCAGCCCCAGCATTTT
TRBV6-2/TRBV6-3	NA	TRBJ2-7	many	CASSYGGSHEQYF	TGTGCCAGCAGTTACGGGGGGAGCCACGAGCAGTACTTC
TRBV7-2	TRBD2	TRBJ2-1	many	CASILAGYSYNEQFF	TGTGCCAGCATCCTAGCGGGTTACTCCTACAATGAGCAGTTCTTC
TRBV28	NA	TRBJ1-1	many	CASRSGWTEAFF	TGTGCCAGCCGGTCAGGGTGGACTGAAGCTTTCTTT
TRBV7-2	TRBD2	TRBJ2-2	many	CASTLLAGGGNTGELFF	TGTGCCAGCACCCTACTAGCGGGAGGAGGGAACACCGGGGAGCTGTTTTTT
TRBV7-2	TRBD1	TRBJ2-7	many	CASSSRGRSEQYF	TGTGCCAGCAGCTCCAGGGGGCGAAGCGAGCAGTACTTC
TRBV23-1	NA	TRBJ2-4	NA	CASSTEYF	TGCGCCAGCTCCACCGAGTACTTC
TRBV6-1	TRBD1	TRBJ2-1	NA	CASSSGTGDLLFF	TGTGCCAGCAGCTCCGGGACAGGGGACCTGTTGTTCTTC
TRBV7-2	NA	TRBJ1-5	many	CASSRRGENQPQHF	TGTGCCAGCAGCCGGCGCGGGGAGAATCAGCCCCAGCATTTT
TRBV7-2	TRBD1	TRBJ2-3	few	CASSSSNRDSYTDTQYF	TGTGCCAGCAGCTCTTCAAACCGGGACAGCTACACAGATACGCAGTATTTT
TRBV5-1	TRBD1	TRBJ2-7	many	CASSSGTGAPSEQYF	TGCGCCAGCAGCTCCGGGACAGGGGCACCGTCCGAGCAGTACTTC
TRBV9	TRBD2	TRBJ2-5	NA	CASSVPGGDGSETQYF	TGTGCCAGCAGCGTACCGGGAGGGGACGGCTCGGAGACCCAGTACTTC
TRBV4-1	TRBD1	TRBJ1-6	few	CASSQERDSNSPLHF	TGCGCCAGCAGCCAAGAAAGGGACAGTAATTCACCCCTCCACTTT
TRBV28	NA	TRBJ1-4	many	CASSSYLQEKLFF	TGTGCCAGCAGTTCATATTTGCAGGAAAAACTGTTTTTT
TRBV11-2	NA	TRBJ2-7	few	CASSLSRGATYEQYF	TGTGCCAGCAGCTTATCGCGGGGCGCTACCTACGAGCAGTACTTC
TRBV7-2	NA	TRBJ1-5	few	CASSPRTGGQPQHF	TGTGCCAGCAGCCCCCGGACTGGGGGTCAGCCCCAGCATTTT
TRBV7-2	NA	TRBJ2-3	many	CASSLELYDTQYF	TGTGCCAGCAGCTTAGAATTGTACGATACGCAGTATTTT
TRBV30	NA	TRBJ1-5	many	CAWSEDRHSNQPQHF	TGTGCCTGGAGTGAGGACAGACATAGCAATCAGCCCCAGCATTTT
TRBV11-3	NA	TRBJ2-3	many	CASRLGRSTDTQYF	TGTGCCAGCAGGTTAGGGCGAAGCACAGATACGCAGTATTTT
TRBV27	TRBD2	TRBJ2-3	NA	CASSGGDTDTQYF	TGTGCCAGCTCGGGGGGAGACACAGATACGCAGTATTTT
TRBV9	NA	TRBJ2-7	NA	CASSVADDHAKQYF	TGTGCCAGCAGCGTAGCAGATGATCATGCGAAGCAGTACTTC
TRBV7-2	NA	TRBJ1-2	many	CASSLARKKYGYTF	TGTGCCAGCAGCTTAGCTAGGAAAAAATATGGCTACACCTTC
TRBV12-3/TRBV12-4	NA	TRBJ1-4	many	CASSARATNEKLFF	TGTGCCAGCAGTGCCCGGGCGACTAATGAAAAACTGTTTTTT
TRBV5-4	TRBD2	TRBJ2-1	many	CASSLPHPLAGGPNEQFF	TGTGCCAGCAGCTTGCCCCACCCGCTAGCGGGGGGTCCCAATGAGCAGTTCTTC